This T cell receptor beta chain was profiled in a study of shared clonotypes between healthy human individuals. Overall study: With ages of 18 to 49, the donors were a couple of women and a few men. Study outcomes and limitations: Among a few donors, about 5% of naive CD4 clonotypes were found in common.

Germline V gives CDR1 SGDLS, CDR2 YYNGEE. The V and J ends lost 3 bases and 5 bases respectively, with 14 bases between them. This CDR3 contains 14 residues. For this clone: Its specificity is unknown.

The naive CD8 subset, CD45RO-negative cells positively selected for CCR7, excluded terminally differentiated effector memory CD45RA+ cells. Profiled with immunoSEQ multiplex PCR; TCRdb holds only in-frame clones, not every one. The sample shows more than 600,000 clones, approximately 90% of them seen only once. V is TRBV9 and J is TRBJ1-1; D is unresolved. This receptor was taken from a man aged 30 to 39 in good health. Source material: naive CD8+ T cells sorted from blood. The CDR3 DNA is TGTGCCAGCAGCGCGGACGGATCGGAGACTGAAGCTTTCTTT. Translation gives CASSADGSETEAFF.